Presented here are 5 T cell receptor beta chains from one specimen sequenced in a study of shared clonotypes between healthy human individuals. Sequencing was performed with immunoSEQ multiplex PCR; in TCRdb, only in-frame clones are kept and a portion is missing. Of fewer than 2.5 million clones in the sample, roughly 93% were seen once. Specimen: naive CD4+ T cells from PBMCs. Stated subset: CD45RA+ positively selected. These receptors were obtained from a man between 18 and 29 years old in good health. Some clones in this sample may be carry-over from other donors' samples.

The genes are TRBV19 and TRBJ1-5; 7 nucleotides match TRBD1. The germline gives CDR1 LNHDA, CDR2 SQIVND (reference sequence). The CDR3 contains 15 residues. Unmatched junction bases numbered 4, after V lost 4 bases and J lost 1 base. CDR3 in amino acids: CASSKDRWSNQPQHF. The DNA for the CDR3 is TGTGCCAGTAGTAAGGACAGGTGGAGCAATCAGCCCCAGCATTTT.

The chain links TRBV19 to TRBJ1-5; TRBD1 is a possible D gene (5 bases). Per the germline V gene, CDR1 is LNHDA and CDR2 is SQIVND (reference sequence). The CDR3 runs to 15 residues. V lost 7 bases to trimming and J lost 4 bases, with 17 bases between them. The CDR3 spells CASNPPGVRNQPQHF. The CDR3 nucleotides read TGTGCCAGTAATCCTCCGGGGGTTCGGAATCAGCCCCAGCATTTT. Full variable domain (rest looked up from reference TRBV19 and TRBJ1-5): DGGITQSPKYLFRKEGQNVTLSCEQNLNHDAMYWYRQDPGQGLRLIYYSQIVNDFQKGDIAEGYSVSREKKESFPLTVTSAQKNPTAFYLCASNPPGVRNQPQHFGDGTRLSIL.

V and J are TRBV10-2 and TRBJ1-5; D is ambiguous. Germline assignment: CDR1 WSHSY and CDR2 SAAADI. The CDR3 loop spans 11 amino acids. V gave up 6 bases and J gave up 10 bases, with 10 bases separating them. CDR3 loop: CASRADGPQHF. The CDR3 coding sequence is TGCGCCAGCAGGGCAGATGGTCCCCAGCATTTT.

This chain uses TRBV6-1 with TRBJ2-1, with D perhaps TRBD2 (6 bases). The CDR3 runs to 14 residues. Germline V CDR1 and CDR2: MNHNS, SASEGT. The V end lost 5 bases, the J end lost 3 bases, and 11 bases lay between the germline ends. The DNA of the CDR3 is TGTGCCAGCAGTTATGTAGCGGACTACAATGAGCAGTTCTTC. Encoded protein: CASSYVADYNEQFF.

CDR3 amino acids: CASSSRVDSYEQYF. In nucleotides, the CDR3 is TGTGCCAGCAGCTCTCGAGTGGACTCCTACGAGCAGTACTTC. The chain couples TRBV7-2 to TRBJ2-7; D call uncertain. Germline V gene data show CDR1 as SGHTA and CDR2 as FQGNSA. This CDR3 is 14 amino acids long. V was shortened by 4 bases and J by 0 bases, with 10 bases between the two germline ends.